Described below is a single TCR beta chain sequence and its context. The target of this receptor is not known. Base-call qualities are not available, and no considerably larger clone is one nucleotide away. CD8 naive samples were obtained by positive selection for CCR7 among CD45RO-negative cells, yielding a CD45RA+CCR7+ population from which TemRA cells were excluded. Donors were healthy HIV-negative adults with no recently reported acute infections or vaccinations. Only Caucasian adults living in Nashville, Tennessee, USA were represented among the donors. Blood was obtained by leukapheresis, after which PBMCs were separated by Ficoll-Histopaque density gradient centrifugation and cryopreserved in liquid nitrogen vapor phase. Analytical flow cytometry was used to check the purity and quantity of each magnetically sorted T cell population. From each sorted fraction, genomic DNA was isolated and quantified by UV absorbance on a Nanodrop 2000c.

The germline V gene specifies SGHDN as CDR1 and FVKESK as CDR2. V and J are trimmed by 1 base and 6 bases, and the gene matches miss 5 bases of the junction. The CDR3 covers 14 residues, taking in both the cysteine and the phenylalanine. Only CDR3 DNA is held: 42 bases, read in frame from base 1. Using the deep immunoSEQ assay, TCR CDR3 regions were amplified from genomic DNA by multiplex PCR. For each cell subset, the extracted genomic DNA was distributed evenly across all wells of several immunoSEQ 96-well plates, and each plate served as one replicate. For sorted subsets, approximately 200 ng of genomic DNA, equivalent to some 33,000 T cell genomes, went into each replicate PCR. Purified libraries were measured with a Qubit 3.0 fluorometer, size-checked on a Bioanalyzer 2100, and measured again with the KAPA Library Quantification kit. Every immunoSEQ 96-well plate was sequenced on a separate single-read 150-cycle Illumina NextSeq 550 flow cell. The published analysis was carried out like this. Because the immunoSEQ output held only junctional sequences and lacked quality scores, the filtering could not match the filtering applied to full-length reads. To assign V/J genes and CDR3, sequences were annotated against IMGT germline references using PyIR, a Python wrapper for IgBLAST v1.9. Reads were removed for weak V/J assignments (E-value above 1e-6), missing CDR3, stop codons, out-of-frame junctions, or ambiguous translated residues. V3J clonotypes were defined as sequences sharing an identical inferred V gene, J gene, and CDR3 amino acid sequence. Percentage overlap between repertoires was calculated by dividing the number of shared unique clonotypes by the size of the smaller repertoire. Richness of each repertoire was evaluated using RTK rarefaction, the Chao1 estimator, and Recon v2.1 estimates of unobserved clonotypes. OLGA was used to compute generation probabilities for all TCRbeta clonotypes that the gDNA method yielded from a handful of donors. TCRdb obtained this table from immuneACCESS and retained in-frame rearrangements with V and J assigned. These tables miss some clones; where compared with another copy, unresolved V genes account for less than half of the shortfall, and the remainder is unexplained. The V and J calls and clone size come from that table; D and trimming were worked out from the DNA. This sample comprises millions of clones, just over 90% of them detected only once. The ten largest clones capture around 1.7% of the sample.

The data originate from a study of shared clonotypes between healthy human individuals (dated by TCRdb to about 2020). Background on the whole study: Three men and two women, aged 18 to 49 years, made up the cohort. For each donor, CD4 naive and CD4 memory were each run on three plates, CD8 naive on two plates, and CD8 memory on one plate. To estimate repertoire size and how much clonotype sharing occurs between individuals, the study deeply sequenced the blood TCR repertoires of five healthy adults. Libraries were prepared and TCR repertoires were sequenced by different laboratories using diverse techniques, in order to increase sequencing depth and limit assay-specific biases. Per donor, leukapheresis produced somewhere between about 0.85 and 8.9 billion PBMCs. Results the study describes overall, beyond this receptor: Larger estimated clonotype richness was generally found for naive subsets than for memory subsets. Sampling was limited to blood, and TCR repertoires in tissue likely differ from TCR repertoires in blood. Pairwise subsampling indicated that sequencing depth was expected to affect the degree of clonotype sharing among donors. Across four donors, approximately 5% of naive CD4, approximately 3.6% of naive CD8, under 2.5% of memory CD4, and over 0.35% of memory CD8 clonotypes were shared. The genetic and exposure-history diversity represented was limited by the small number of donors. Rarefaction of sorted-subset datasets indicated incomplete sequencing despite the large sequencing depth. Compared with non-shared clonotypes, the clonotypes found in all four sorted-subset donors had higher generation probabilities.

The sequence was collected from a man younger than 35 in good health. Some clones in this sample may be carry-over from other donors' samples. The chain uses TRBV14 and TRBJ2-7, and 8 junctional nucleotides match TRBD1. Sample: naive CD8+ T cells from PBMCs. According to the study, the label for this sample's cell subset or site signals: CD45RA+CCR7+. The CDR3 is CASSQGTGYGEQYF. The nucleotides are TGTGCCAGCAGCCAAGGGACAGGGTACGGCGAGCAGTACTTC.